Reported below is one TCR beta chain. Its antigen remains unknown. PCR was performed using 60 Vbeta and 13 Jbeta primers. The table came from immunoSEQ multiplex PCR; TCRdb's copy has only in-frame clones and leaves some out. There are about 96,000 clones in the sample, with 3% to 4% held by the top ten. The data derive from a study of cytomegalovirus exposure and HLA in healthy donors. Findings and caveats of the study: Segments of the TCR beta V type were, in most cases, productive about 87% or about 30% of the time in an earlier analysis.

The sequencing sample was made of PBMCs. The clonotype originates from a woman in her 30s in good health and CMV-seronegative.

CDR3 region: CASSAAGTGGAGYTF. The CDR3 coding sequence is TGCGCCAGCAGCGCTGCCGGGACAGGGGGTGCTGGCTACACCTTC. The chain combines TRBV5-1 with TRBJ1-2, with 11 bases lining up with TRBD1. With 4 bases clipped from V and 7 bases from J, the junction kept 9 bases outside the gene matches. The CDR3 is 15 residues long. Germline V gives CDR1 SGHRS, CDR2 YFSETQ.